Included here is one T cell receptor (beta chain) sequence, with context. The sample is drawn from a study of blood T cell repertoires in COVID-19. At the level of the study: Acute-phase and convalescent COVID-19 samples originated in the United States, Italy and Spain. In each case, the material was cDNA or gDNA derived from T cells, B-cell-depleted T cells, or PBMCs.

TCRdb's copy holds only in-frame clones and misses some; the assay was immunoSEQ multiplex PCR. The sample holds 55,000 or so clones, 85% to 90% seen once. The CDR3 is 15 amino acids. V was clipped by 5 bases and J by 6 bases; unmatched bases: 12. The germline CDR1 and CDR2 sequences are MNHNY and SVGAGI (reference sequence). The source of this sequence is a man aged 60-69 years with active COVID-19. The chain has TRBV6-6 and TRBJ2-7, with 8 bases identical to TRBD2. Sequenced input: peripheral blood. DNA for the CDR3: TGTGCCAGCAGTCCCGCCGGGGGGGACCCCCGCGAGCAGTACTTC. It is translated as CASSPAGGDPREQYF.